The clone carrying this TCR beta chain was recorded only once. This entry belongs to a study of cytomegalovirus exposure and HLA in healthy donors. Background on the study: Out of fewer than 500 genotyped donors, approximately 84% belonged to the Caucasian-associated ancestry cluster.

V was clipped by 5 bases and J by 6 bases; unmatched bases: 9. This CDR3 is built from 15 residues. The V gene's germline CDR1 is MNHNS and CDR2 SASEGT. The PCR ran on 60 Vbeta and 13 Jbeta primers. Assay: immunoSEQ multiplex PCR; the TCRdb copy retains only in-frame clones and omits some. The data show 150,000 to 200,000 clones, with 84% seen just once and around 0.96% held by the top ten. Sequencing used PBMCs. The J gene is TRBJ1-2, the V gene TRBV6-1; 10 nucleotides match TRBD1. This receptor was taken from a man aged 30 to 45 in good health and CMV-seronegative. The CDR3 DNA reads TGTGCCAGCAGTCCAGAGGGACAGGGGACTGATGGCTACACCTTC. Translated, it gives CASSPEGQGTDGYTF.